The subject of this entry is one TCR beta chain. The sample contains more than one DNA sequence encoding this CDR3. The source of the sample is a study of shared clonotypes between healthy human individuals. Naive CD8 cells comprised CD45RO-negative, CCR7-positively selected cells, excluding terminally differentiated effector memory CD45RA+ cells. Here immunoSEQ multiplex PCR was the method, and the copy in TCRdb shows in-frame clones only, minus some. There are roughly 2 million clones in the sample; about 95% occur only once, and more than 0.95% lies in the top ten. The source of this sequence is a man younger than 30 in good health. Sequenced: naive CD8+ T cells sorted from blood.

The CDR3 here is CASSEWGSSYNEQFF. The CDR3 region has the DNA TGTGCCAGCAGTGAATGGGGCAGCTCCTACAATGAGCAGTTCTTC. The genes are TRBV25-1 and TRBJ2-1; possible D gene TRBD1, 5 bases. V lost 1 base and J lost 0, with 7 bases in between. The CDR3 sequence is 15 residues long. Germline V gives CDR1 MGHDK, CDR2 SYGVNS.